These 21 T cell receptor beta chains were all obtained from the same sample, sequenced in a study of T cell responses to AZD1222 COVID-19 vaccine. Assay used: immunoSEQ multiplex PCR; TCRdb lists only in-frame clones, some missing. The data show 80,000 or so clones, with about 84% seen just once and roughly 3.1% held by the top ten. The sequencing used peripheral blood, collected on day 0 of AZD1222 vaccination. The source is an adult in good health.

Only a few counts were recorded for this clone. The chain links TRBV11-2 to TRBJ2-3, with 10 bases lining up with TRBD2. With 2 bases clipped from V and 2 bases from J, the junction kept 7 bases outside the gene matches. The CDR3 covers 17 residues. CDR1 and CDR2 from the germline V gene are SGHAT and FQNNGV. The CDR3: CASSLRRAGGATDTQYF. The CDR3 DNA sequence: TGTGCCAGCAGCTTAAGAAGAGCGGGAGGGGCCACAGATACGCAGTATTTT.

The V and J genes are TRBV6-6 and TRBJ1-4; TRBD1 matches 10 bases. There are 15 residues in the CDR3. Trimming took 0 bases from V and 6 from J; bases not matched to a gene: 1. In germline, CDR1 is MNHNY, CDR2 SVGAGI (reference sequence). DNA of the CDR3: TGTGCCAGCAGTTACTCCGACAGGGGGCATGAAAAACTGTTTTTT. Residues: CASSYSDRGHEKLFF.

V usage is TRBV18 and J usage is TRBJ1-6, with TRBD1 matching 10 bases. V lost 1 base and J lost 8; bases outside the gene matches: 5. The CDR3 consists of 16 residues. CDR1 KGHSH and CDR2 LQKENI come from the germline V gene. Here the CDR3 reads CASSPRQGAFDSPLHF. CDR3 in DNA: TGTGCCAGCTCACCACGACAGGGGGCCTTCGATTCACCCCTCCACTTT.

The chain is built from TRBV19 and TRBJ1-3; 10 bases line up with TRBD1. J was trimmed by 1 base and V by 10 bases; bases with no gene match: 7. Germline CDR1 is LNHDA and CDR2 is SQIVND (reference sequence). The CDR3 is made up of 15 amino acids. The CDR3 nucleotides read TGTGCCACTGGACCGGGACAGGGGTCTGGAAACACCATATATTTT. Amino acid sequence: CATGPGQGSGNTIYF.

The chain couples TRBV11-2 to TRBJ2-7, with 8 bases lining up with TRBD1. This CDR3 has 15 amino acids. Trimming removed 1 base from V and 4 bases from J; junction bases left unmatched: 6. Germline CDR1 is SGHAT and CDR2 is FQNNGV. DNA of the CDR3: TGTGCCAGCAGCTTAGTCGCAGGGGGCATATACGAGCAGTACTTC. It translates to CASSLVAGGIYEQYF.

The chain joins TRBV10-3 to TRBJ2-7; 9 positions agree with TRBD1. This CDR3 comprises 14 residues. V lost 10 bases and J lost 1; bases outside the gene matches: 8. CDR1 and CDR2 from the germline V gene are ENHRY and SYGVKD. The CDR3 sequence is CATWKDRGSYEQYF. The CDR3 DNA is TGTGCCACCTGGAAGGACAGGGGATCCTACGAGCAGTACTTC.

The genes are TRBV18 and TRBJ2-7; no firm D call. Trimming removed 0 bases from V and 7 bases from J, with 13 bases in between. From germline, CDR1 is KGHSH and CDR2 LQKENI. CDR3 length: 14 residues. The CDR3 region has the DNA TGTGCCAGCTCACCACCGTCAGCTGGGTTGGAGCAGTACTTC. It yields the protein CASSPPSAGLEQYF. Looking up the rest from reference TRBV18 and TRBJ2-7 gives the full variable domain: NAGVMQNPRHLVRRRGQEARLRCSPMKGHSHVYWYRQLPEEGLKFMVYLQKENIIDESGMPKERFSAEFPKEGPSILRIQQVVRGDSAAYFCASSPPSAGLEQYFGPGTRLTVT.

The chain carries TRBV7-8 and TRBJ1-1; TRBD1 might be the D (5 bases). CDR1 SGHVS and CDR2 FQNEAQ come from the germline V gene. V lost 6 bases and J lost 1, with 12 bases in between. CDR3 length: 14 amino acids. The DNA for the CDR3 is TGTGCCAGCAGAACCAATGACAGGAACACTGAAGCTTTCTTT. Translating gives CASRTNDRNTEAFF.

The CDR3 bases are TGTGCCAGCAGCCTAGCCCCGACTAGCGGGAGGGCCAGTTCCTACGAGCAGTACTTC. This codes for CASSLAPTSGRASSYEQYF. The V call is TRBV11-2, the J call TRBJ2-7, with 14 bases that match TRBD2. The V segment lost 5 bases and the J segment 1 base; nucleotides outside the gene matches: 13. This CDR3 is built from 19 residues. CDR1 and CDR2 (germline): SGHAT, FQNNGV.

The chain employs TRBV5-6 and TRBJ1-1; 7 nucleotides match TRBD1. The J segment lost 3 bases and the V segment lost 0 bases, leaving 8 bases of the junction unmatched. Germline V gene lookup returns CDR1 SGHDT and CDR2 YYEEEE. The CDR3 sequence is 16 residues long. The CDR3 DNA is TGTGCCAGCAGCTTGGGAGCGACAGGGAAGTACACTGAAGCTTTCTTT. This encodes CASSLGATGKYTEAFF.

The rearrangement uses TRBV30 and TRBJ1-6; maybe TRBD1 (6 bases). Germline assignment: CDR1 GTSNPN and CDR2 SVGIG (reference sequence). This CDR3 has 15 amino acids. With 1 base removed from V and 5 bases from J, the gap between germline ends came to 12 bases. CDR3 sequence reads: CAWSGGGDDNSPLHF. CDR3 in DNA: TGTGCCTGGAGTGGAGGGGGGGATGATAATTCACCCCTCCACTTT.

The chain links TRBV5-1 to TRBJ1-4; 12 bases match TRBD1. The J segment lost 12 bases and the V segment lost 7 bases, leaving 10 bases of the junction unmatched. Germline CDR1 SGHRS, CDR2 YFSETQ. This CDR3 has 14 residues. This CDR3 is CASSTGTGGEELFF. Written as DNA, the CDR3 is TGCGCCAGCTCGACCGGGACAGGGGGCGAAGAACTGTTTTTT.

The chain carries TRBV7-9 and TRBJ1-2; the match to TRBD1 covers 9 bases. The CDR3 sequence is 15 residues long. V dropped 3 bases and J dropped 4; count of bases not matched to a gene: 6. In germline, CDR1 is SEHNR, CDR2 FQNEAQ (reference sequence). The CDR3 sequence: CASSFGTGILYGYTF. In DNA form, the CDR3 reads TGTGCCAGCAGCTTCGGGACAGGGATTCTCTATGGCTACACCTTC.

In the case of this clone: The same CDR3 also results from other DNA sequences found in this sample. The chain links TRBV11-2 to TRBJ2-1; maybe TRBD2 (6 bases). The V and J ends lost 5 bases and 0 bases respectively, with 11 bases between them. Germline CDR1 reads SGHAT; CDR2 reads FQNNGV. The CDR3 has 15 residues. DNA of the CDR3: TGTGCCAGCAGCGGGGGGTTGAGCTCCTACAATGAGCAGTTCTTC. This encodes CASSGGLSSYNEQFF.

This rearrangement joins TRBV4-3 to TRBJ1-2; TRBD1 matches 8 bases. V dropped 3 bases and J dropped 5; count of bases not matched to a gene: 2. This CDR3 comprises 13 residues. Germline assignment: CDR1 LGHNA and CDR2 YSLEER. DNA for the CDR3: TGCGCCAGCAGCCACACAGGGGGATATGGCTACACCTTC. It is translated as CASSHTGGYGYTF.

This chain connects TRBV12-2 to TRBJ2-7; TRBD1, as called in the table, went unchecked against the DNA. TRBV12-2 is listed as a pseudogene. There are 14 residues in the CDR3. The CDR3 nucleotides are TGTGCAAGTGTAACCGGGACAGGGGTAGACCTGCGGTACTTC. As protein: CASVTGTGVDLRYF.

This chain links TRBV19 with TRBJ2-7; D not resolved. This CDR3 region has 13 residues. Germline-derived CDR1 and CDR2 are LNHDA and SQIVND (reference sequence). The V gene lost 2 bases and the J gene lost 2 bases, with 7 bases spanning the gap. CDR3 amino acids: CASSIYGTYEQYF. The CDR3 DNA reads as TGTGCCAGTAGTATATACGGAACCTACGAGCAGTACTTC.

This chain uses TRBV30 with TRBJ2-7; possibly TRBD2 for D (6 bases). Trimming removed 3 bases from V and 3 bases from J, with 15 bases in between. The CDR3 length is 14 residues. Germline CDR1 GTSNPN, CDR2 SVGIG (reference sequence). CDR3 loop: CAWSLRGSGYEQYF. The CDR3, as DNA: TGTGCCTGGAGCTTGCGGGGCAGCGGCTACGAGCAGTACTTC. The full variable domain, completed using reference TRBV30 and TRBJ2-7, is SQTIHQWPATLVQPVGSPLSLECTVEGTSNPNLYWYRQAAGRGLQLLFYSVGIGQISSEVPQNLSASRPQDRQFILSSKKLLLSDSGFYLCAWSLRGSGYEQYFGPGTRLTVT.

This chain joins TRBV13 and TRBJ2-3; D is perhaps TRBD1 (7 bases). Germline V gives CDR1 PRHDT, CDR2 FYEKMQ (reference sequence). Trimming removed 3 bases at V and 2 bases at J, with 15 bases between. This CDR3 spans 16 amino acids. The CDR3 protein is CASSFQGGPHTDTQYF. The CDR3 region has the DNA TGTGCCAGCAGCTTCCAGGGGGGCCCCCACACAGATACGCAGTATTTT. Filled out from reference TRBV13 and TRBJ2-3, the complete variable domain reads AAGVIQSPRHLIKEKRETATLKCYPIPRHDTVYWYQQGPGQDPQFLISFYEKMQSDKGSIPDRFSAQQFSDYHSELNMSSLELGDSALYFCASSFQGGPHTDTQYFGPGTRLTVL.

This chain joins TRBV6-2 or TRBV6-3 and TRBJ1-1; no reliable D call. CDR3 length: 16 residues. With 0 bases removed from V and 1 base from J, the gap between germline ends came to 12 bases. Germline loops: CDR1 MNHEY, CDR2 SVGEGT. DNA for the CDR3: TGTGCCAGCAGTTACTCGCTCGGCACCGGGAACACTGAAGCTTTCTTT. Amino acid sequence: CASSYSLGTGNTEAFF.

The chain joins TRBV4-3 to TRBJ1-5; D is unclear. This CDR3 is built from 18 residues. Between the trimmed V and J ends, which lost 0 bases and 5 bases, there was a span of 20 bases. Per germline, CDR1 LGHNA and CDR2 YSLEER. CDR3 coding DNA: TGCGCCAGCAGCCAAGATATCTCGGTCCTCGACGGAGATCAGCCCCAGCATTTT. Translating it yields CASSQDISVLDGDQPQHF.